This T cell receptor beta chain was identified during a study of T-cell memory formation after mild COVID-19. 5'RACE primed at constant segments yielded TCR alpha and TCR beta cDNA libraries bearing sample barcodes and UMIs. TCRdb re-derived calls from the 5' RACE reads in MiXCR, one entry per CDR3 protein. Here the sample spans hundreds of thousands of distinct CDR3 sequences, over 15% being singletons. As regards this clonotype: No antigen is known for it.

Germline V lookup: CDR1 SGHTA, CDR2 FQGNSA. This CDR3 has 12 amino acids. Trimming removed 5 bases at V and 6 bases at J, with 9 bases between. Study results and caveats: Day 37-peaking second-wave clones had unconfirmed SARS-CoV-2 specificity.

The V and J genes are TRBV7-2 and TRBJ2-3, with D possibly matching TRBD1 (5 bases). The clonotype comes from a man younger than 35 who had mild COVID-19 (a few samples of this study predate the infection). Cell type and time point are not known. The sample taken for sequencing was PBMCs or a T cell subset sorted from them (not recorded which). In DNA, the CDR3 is TGTGCCAGCAGCCAGACAGTGGATACGCAGTATTTT. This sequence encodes CASSQTVDTQYF.